These T cell receptor beta chains were read from a single sample in a study of technical replicates of blood from a handful of donors. The protocol was immunoSEQ multiplex PCR, while the TCRdb copy is restricted to in-frame clones and leaves out a portion. The sample contains about 59,000 clones, around 95% of which appear only once. The source material was PBMCs. The receptors stem from a human donor in good health. Some clones in this sample may be carry-over from other donors' samples. Each CDR3 is given without its conserved first and last residue. D genes are given only for firm matches.

V	D	CDR3
TRBV4-3	-	ASSQDWGRGREQY
TRBV6-5	-	ASRRTRGTYNEQF
TRBV6-1	-	ASSEQAGRHEQY
TRBV6-5	-	ASSYSRLVHTDTQY
TRBV7-9	-	ASSFPGVREQY
TRBV6-5	TRBD1	ASSYSGQGYEQY
TRBV10-2	-	ASSETRRTFGYGYT
TRBV6-4	-	ASSDGSGGTDTQY
TRBV7-2	-	ASSLEVGWNEKLF
TRBV7-6	-	ASSPSANTGELF
TRBV30	TRBD1	AWSVGDRGFTGELF
TRBV19	TRBD1	ASSANGQGARGEQY
TRBV4-2	TRBD2	ASSQDLAGGPDTQY
TRBV2	-	ASSMTGYYEQY
TRBV5-1	-	ASSLGHQSSYEQY
TRBV27	TRBD1	ASNEDRVFGSYNSPLH
TRBV7-8	-	ASSYSGTDTQY
TRBV7-6	-	ASSPGANTEAF
TRBV4-2	TRBD1	ASSQERTGGEGYT
TRBV15	-	ATSGFGQPQH
TRBV15	-	ATSTRARGSSNQPQH
TRBV5-1	-	ASTVDSTNEKLF
TRBV18	TRBD1	ASSNNRGQSTEAF
TRBV27	TRBD1	ASSARTGTEQY
TRBV7-3	-	ASSLITGETQY
TRBV7-2	-	ASSRDSSSGTDTQY
TRBV6-1	TRBD2	ASSEAPGTSIMVEQF